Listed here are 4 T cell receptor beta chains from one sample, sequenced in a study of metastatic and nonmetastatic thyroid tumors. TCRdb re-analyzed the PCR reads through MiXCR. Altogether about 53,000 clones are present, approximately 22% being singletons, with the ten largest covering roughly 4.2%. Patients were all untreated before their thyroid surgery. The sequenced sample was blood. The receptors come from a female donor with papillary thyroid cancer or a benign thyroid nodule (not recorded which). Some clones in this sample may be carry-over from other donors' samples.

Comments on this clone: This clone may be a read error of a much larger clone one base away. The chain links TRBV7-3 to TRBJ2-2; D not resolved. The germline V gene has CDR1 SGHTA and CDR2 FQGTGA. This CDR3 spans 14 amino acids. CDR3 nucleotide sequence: TGTACCAGCAGCCCCGGGCCCAACACCGTGGAGCTGTTTTTT. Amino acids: CTSSPGPNTVELFF.

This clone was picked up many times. The CDR3, as DNA: TGCGCCAGCAGCATCCCGGGACAGGGATTCAACGAGCAGTACTTC. Its protein is CASSIPGQGFNEQYF. The chain links TRBV5-1 to TRBJ2-7, with 9 bases fitting TRBD1. The CDR3 is 15 amino acids. Germline V gene lookup returns CDR1 SGHRS and CDR2 YFSETQ. With 4 bases clipped from V and 5 bases from J, the junction kept 10 bases outside the gene matches.

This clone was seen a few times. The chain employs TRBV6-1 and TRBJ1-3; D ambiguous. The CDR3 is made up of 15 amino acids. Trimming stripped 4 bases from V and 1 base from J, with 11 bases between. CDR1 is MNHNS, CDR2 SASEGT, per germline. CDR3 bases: TGTGCCAGCAGTGCGGAGTGGTCGTCTGGAAACACCATATATTTT. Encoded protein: CASSAEWSSGNTIYF.

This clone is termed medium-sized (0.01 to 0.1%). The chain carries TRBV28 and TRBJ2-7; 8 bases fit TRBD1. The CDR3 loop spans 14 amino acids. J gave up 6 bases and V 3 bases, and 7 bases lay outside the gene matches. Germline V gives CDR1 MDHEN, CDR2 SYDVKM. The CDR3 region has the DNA TGTGCCAGCAGTTTCGCAGGGGGCTCTGTCGAGCAGTACTTC. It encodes CASSFAGGSVEQYF.